The sample holds many counts of the clone carrying this T cell receptor beta chain. Its antigen is not identified. J lost 4 bases, V lost 2 bases, and 4 bases had no gene match. The CDR3 extends over 15 amino acids. Germline V gene data show CDR1 as SGHAT and CDR2 as FQNNGV. The sample comes from a study of identical twins. Study observations and caveats: Cross-sectional statistical analysis was relied on for the conclusions, without the same donors being followed. Fewer insertions characterized abundant cord blood beta clonotypes, whereas memory repertoires showed none.

TCRdb reprocessed the 5' RACE reads via MiXCR and lists one record per CDR3 protein. Altogether under 350,000 distinct CDR3 sequences are present, 8.5% to 9.5% being singletons, with the ten largest covering approximately 6.6%. These data were likewise used in another study, on yellow fever vaccine responses in identical twins. That source reports: Twins' vaccine T cell response reportedly gave the appearance of partial convergence and partial personalization.

V is TRBV11-2 and J is TRBJ2-1; 8 nucleotides align to TRBD2. This receptor was identified in a woman younger than 35 in good health. Sequences were obtained from CD8+ T cells sorted from blood. The CDR3 sequence is CASSLLAGSYNEQFF. The CDR3, as DNA: TGTGCCAGCAGCTTACTAGCGGGCTCTTACAATGAGCAGTTCTTC. The full variable domain, in which reference TRBV11-2 and TRBJ2-1 provide the parts outside the CDR3, is EAGVAQSPRYKIIEKRQSVAFWCNPISGHATLYWYQQILGQGPKLLIQFQNNGVVDDSQLPKDRFSAERLKGVDSTLKIQPAKLEDSAVYLCASSLLAGSYNEQFFGPGTRLTVL.